The 22 T cell receptor beta chains presented below share a single source sample, sequenced in a study of OX40 agonist ivuxolimab in advanced cancers. Sequenced by immunoSEQ multiplex PCR; TCRdb stores in-frame clones only, minus some. The sample includes about 20,000 clones, 84% of them seen just once. The source material was CD4+ or CD8+ T cells sorted from blood, sampled in a trial of the OX40 agonist ivuxolimab. The receptors were gathered from an adult with an advanced solid tumor such as melanoma, head and neck, liver or kidney cancer.

The V and J genes are TRBV9 and TRBJ2-6, with D perhaps matching TRBD1 or TRBD2 (6 bases each). V lost 3 bases and J lost 2, with 12 bases in between. The CDR3 loop spans 16 amino acids. Germline V CDR1 and CDR2: SGDLS, YYNGEE. CDR3 region: CASSETGAPGANVLTF. The DNA for the CDR3 is TGTGCCAGCAGCGAGACGGGGGCGCCTGGGGCCAACGTCCTGACTTTC.

This chain joins TRBV6-6 and TRBJ2-7; D may be TRBD2 (5 bases). Trimming left V 5 bases short and J 0 bases short, with 14 bases between. The CDR3 consists of 15 residues. Germline-derived CDR1 and CDR2 are MNHNY and SVGAGI (reference sequence). CDR3 residues: CASSPLLGSSYEQYF. CDR3 DNA sequence: TGTGCCAGCAGTCCCCTTTTGGGGAGCTCCTACGAGCAGTACTTC.

This clone was detected once. CDR3 sequence reads: CASSQERLVNQPQHF. In DNA, the CDR3 is TGTGCCAGCAGCCAAGAAAGACTGGTCAATCAGCCCCAGCATTTT. J is TRBJ1-5 and V is TRBV4-2; D not certain. The length of the CDR3 is 15 residues. The germline V gene encodes CDR1 LGHNA and CDR2 YNFKEQ. Trimming cost V 0 bases and J 3 bases, with 9 bases left between them.

The chain couples TRBV19 to TRBJ2-3; weak D call: TRBD1 (5 bases). V shed 7 bases and J shed 1 base, with 12 bases lying between them. CDR3 length: 14 residues. CDR1 LNHDA and CDR2 SQIVND come from the germline V gene (reference sequence). In nucleotides, the CDR3 is TGTGCCAGTATTTCGCAGGGTGGCACAGATACGCAGTATTTT. This sequence encodes CASISQGGTDTQYF.

The chain has TRBV27 and TRBJ2-7; 11 bases fit TRBD1. Trimming removed 4 bases from V and 0 bases from J; junction bases left unmatched: 2. Germline CDR1 is MNHEY and CDR2 is SMNVEV (reference sequence). The CDR3 length is 15 residues. CDR3 coding DNA: TGTGCCAGCAGTTCTGGGACAGGGGGCTCCTACGAGCAGTACTTC. Protein sequence: CASSSGTGGSYEQYF.

The chain couples TRBV10-2 to TRBJ2-2; TRBD2 matches 13 bases. Germline CDR1 WSHSY, CDR2 SAAADI. The CDR3 is 19 amino acids. The V gene end was trimmed by 6 bases and the J gene end by 0 bases; junction bases not matched to a gene: 10. CDR3 residues: CASSGTSGVAPANTGELFF. DNA of the CDR3: TGCGCCAGCAGCGGGACTAGCGGGGTAGCCCCCGCGAACACCGGGGAGCTGTTTTTT.

The chain couples TRBV28 to TRBJ1-4; a weak D match, TRBD1 (6 bases). CDR1 is MDHEN, CDR2 SYDVKM, per germline. This CDR3 comprises 15 residues. V was cut by 6 bases and J by 8 bases, with 19 bases left in between. The CDR3 bases are TGTGCCAGCAGCCAACGGGACAATTCAAAGGAAAAACTGTTTTTT. It is translated as CASSQRDNSKEKLFF.

The chain links TRBV11-2 to TRBJ2-2; tentatively, D is TRBD1 or TRBD2 (6 bases each). V lost 3 bases to trimming and J lost 7 bases, with 18 bases between them. The CDR3 spans 16 residues. Germline V CDR1 and CDR2: SGHAT, FQNNGV. CDR3 residues: CASSLGGRAFGGELFF. CDR3 bases: TGTGCCAGCAGCTTGGGGGGCAGGGCCTTCGGCGGGGAGCTGTTTTTT.

This sequence joins TRBV7-9 and TRBJ1-2; possible D gene TRBD1, 5 bases. CDR1 and CDR2 from the germline V gene are SEHNR and FQNEAQ (reference sequence). The CDR3 runs 13 residues. Trimming took off 3 bases at V and 4 bases at J, with 9 bases between the two ends. CDR3 nucleotides: TGTGCCAGCAGCTTCGGGACCTCCTATGGCTACACCTTC. Its protein product is CASSFGTSYGYTF.

The V and J genes are TRBV19 and TRBJ1-2, with D unresolved. This CDR3 contains 11 residues. V dropped 6 bases and J dropped 6 bases, with 8 bases sitting between them. Germline V gene sequence: CDR1 LNHDA, CDR2 SQIVND (reference sequence). The CDR3 DNA sequence: TGTGCCAGTAGCCCCAGGCATGGCTACACCTTC. Translated, it gives CASSPRHGYTF.

A remark on this clone: At the DNA level, this CDR3 is encoded by other sequences in the same sample as well. This rearrangement joins TRBV6-5 to TRBJ2-2; 7 bases are shared with TRBD1. Per the germline V gene, CDR1 is MNHEY and CDR2 is SVGAGI. The CDR3 is made up of 14 amino acids. V was clipped by 6 bases and J by 5 bases; unmatched bases: 6. CDR3 protein: CASRATGATGELFF. CDR3 nucleotide sequence: TGTGCCAGCAGGGCAACAGGGGCTACCGGGGAGCTGTTTTTT.

A single count supports this clone. CDR3 in amino acids: CASSPGLGANEQFF. For the CDR3, the DNA is TGTGCCAGCAGTCCCGGCCTCGGGGCCAATGAGCAGTTCTTC. The J gene is TRBJ2-1, the V gene TRBV27; D is tentatively TRBD1 or TRBD2 (5 bases each). Trimming took 5 bases from V and 6 from J, leaving 14 bases between them. CDR1 is MNHEY, CDR2 SMNVEV, per germline (reference sequence). This CDR3 spans 14 amino acids.

V usage is TRBV27 and J usage is TRBJ2-1, with 9 bases matching TRBD2. J was trimmed by 6 bases and V by 0 bases; bases with no gene match: 15. Germline V gene data show CDR1 as MNHEY and CDR2 as SMNVEV (reference sequence). The CDR3 totals 19 residues. In DNA form, the CDR3 reads TGTGCCAGCAGTTTATCAGGGGCCGGGCTGGCGGGGGGGCCCAATGAGCAGTTCTTC. This encodes CASSLSGAGLAGGPNEQFF.

The sample holds a few counts of this clone. The chain carries TRBV4-3 and TRBJ2-1, with 7 bases fitting TRBD2. CDR1 is LGHNA, CDR2 YSLEER, per germline. J gave up 9 bases and V 4 bases, and 12 bases lay outside the gene matches. The CDR3 covers 15 residues. CDR3 nucleotides: TGCGCCAGCAGCCCAAATGGCCTGGGGGGGGTTGAGCAGTTCTTC. The encoded protein is CASSPNGLGGVEQFF.

CDR3 amino acids: CASSHSSGVGYTF. CDR3 bases: TGTGCCAGCAGCCACTCCTCAGGGGTCGGCTACACCTTC. The chain carries TRBV7-9 and TRBJ1-2, with a possible D match to TRBD1 (6 bases). V was clipped by 5 bases and J by 8 bases, with 15 bases between them. The germline V gene has CDR1 SEHNR and CDR2 FQNEAQ (reference sequence). The CDR3 contains 13 residues.

This sequence joins TRBV6-5 and TRBJ2-1; weak D call: TRBD1 (5 bases). The CDR3 is 14 amino acids. Trimming stripped 6 bases from V and 9 bases from J, with 18 bases between. The germline V gene has CDR1 MNHEY and CDR2 SVGAGI. CDR3 sequence: CASSPGAGMAEQFF. The CDR3 DNA reads TGTGCCAGCAGCCCCGGCGCAGGGATGGCTGAGCAGTTCTTC.

The chain recombines TRBV7-6 with TRBJ2-7; perhaps TRBD1 as D (6 bases). Per germline, CDR1 SGHVS and CDR2 FNYEAQ. V lost 5 bases and J lost 4, with 12 bases in between. This CDR3 comprises 13 residues. The CDR3 bases are TGTGCCAGCAGCGTTAAACAGGGTTACGAGCAGTACTTC. It translates to CASSVKQGYEQYF.

J is TRBJ2-7 and V is TRBV5-6; 7 bases are a match to TRBD2. The CDR3 totals 17 residues. CDR1 and CDR2 (germline): SGHDT, YYEEEE. The V and J ends lost 4 bases and 1 base, in that order; junction bases with no gene match: 14. For the CDR3, the DNA is TGTGCCAGCAGCGACACGCCTGGGGTGCGGGGGTCCTACGAGCAGTACTTC. Translating it yields CASSDTPGVRGSYEQYF.

With regard to this clone: One junction end disagrees with the germline gene, perhaps due to a read error. The same CDR3 arises from other DNA sequences in this sample as well. The chain couples TRBV5-4 to TRBJ1-1; tentatively, D is TRBD1 (5 bases). CDR1 SGHNT and CDR2 YYREEE come from the germline V gene (reference sequence). The CDR3 contains 15 residues. CDR3 protein: CASSASGDGNTEAFF. The DNA for the CDR3 is TGCGCCAGCAGCGCAAGCGGGGACGGTAACACTGAAGCTTTCTTT. The full variable domain, rest sourced from reference TRBV5-4 and TRBJ1-1, is ETGVTQSPTHLIKTRGQQVTLRCSSQSGHNTVSWYQQALGQGPQFIFQYYREEENGRGNFPPRFSGLQFPNYSSELNVNALELDDSALYLCASSASGDGNTEAFFGQGTRLTVV.

The chain combines TRBV2 with TRBJ2-1; 7 nucleotides agree with TRBD2. The CDR3 totals 15 residues. Germline V CDR1 and CDR2: SNHLY, FYNNEI. The ends lost 3 bases at V and 3 bases at J; junction bases unmatched: 5. The CDR3 protein is CASSDPGGLYNEQFF. CDR3 nucleotides: TGTGCCAGCAGTGACCCGGGGGGTCTCTACAATGAGCAGTTCTTC.

A word on this clone: A single base separates this from a much larger clone, so it may be a read error. The identical CDR3 is also encoded by other nucleotide sequences in the sample. The chain couples TRBV6-1 to TRBJ2-7; 9 nucleotides agree with TRBD1. Germline assignment: CDR1 MNHNS and CDR2 SASEGT. The CDR3 runs to 13 residues. The junction had 3 bases not matched to a gene; V was cut back by 6 bases and J by 3 bases. CDR3 nucleotide sequence: TGTGCCAGCAGCCCGACAGGGGGCTACGAGCAGTACTTC. It translates to CASSPTGGYEQYF.

The chain has TRBV19 and TRBJ2-7; D possibly corresponds to TRBD1 (6 bases). Trimming removed 9 bases from V and 5 bases from J, with 17 bases in between. CDR1 and CDR2 from the germline V gene are LNHDA and SQIVND (reference sequence). This CDR3 region has 13 residues. The CDR3 sequence is CASGQHIRDEQYF. In DNA, the CDR3 is TGTGCCAGCGGACAGCATATTCGGGACGAGCAGTACTTC.